This TCR beta chain was sequenced for a study of T cells after yellow fever vaccination. Findings and caveats of the study: Contamination of FACS-sorted repertoires by abundant clonotypes from the bulk population could occur.

Germline V gene sequence: CDR1 MNHEY, CDR2 SVGEGT. This CDR3 has 11 residues. Deletions cut 8 bases from V and 7 bases from J, with 9 bases between. In its sample, this clonotype was seen many times. Its antigen remains unknown. TCRdb reprocessed the 5' RACE reads with MiXCR, giving one entry per CDR3 protein. Of roughly 49,000 distinct CDR3 sequences in the sample, roughly 7.4% were seen once. The rearrangement links TRBV6-2 or TRBV6-3 to TRBJ2-1, with D unresolved. This receptor was identified in a man aged 18 to 30 who received the YFV17D yellow fever vaccine. The sample was CD8+ T cells sorted from PBMCs, taken approximately 15 days after the first yellow fever vaccination. The CDR3 DNA reads TGTGCCAGCTCGGACGGGAATGAGCAGTTCTTC. It encodes CASSDGNEQFF.